Listed below are T cell receptor beta chains from one sample, sequenced in a study of control samples from healthy donors and cancer patients. The method was immunoSEQ multiplex PCR; TCRdb's version includes in-frame clones alone and lacks a portion of them. The sample lists 95,000 to 150,000 clones; 85% to 90% were seen once. What was sequenced was blood. The receptors come from a man under 40 in good health. Both conserved end residues are part of each CDR3. D genes are given only for firm matches. Clone size, where shown, is once, few, many, or a class for clones that have expanded.

d_gene	v_gene	j_gene	abundance	CDR3aa	CDR3nt
TRBD1	TRBV12-5	TRBJ1-5	NA	CASGSLGQGGSGSNQPQHF	TGTGCTAGTGGTTCCTTAGGACAGGGGGGAAGTGGAAGCAATCAGCCCCAGCATTTT
NA	TRBV28	TRBJ1-4	NA	CASSFPQGTATNEKLFF	TGTGCCAGCAGTTTTCCCCAGGGCACAGCAACTAATGAAAAACTGTTTTTT
TRBD2	TRBV19	TRBJ2-3	NA	CASSIGGGLAGGRTDTQYF	TGTGCCAGTAGTATAGGTGGAGGACTAGCGGGGGGACGCACAGATACGCAGTATTTT
TRBD1	TRBV28	TRBJ1-2	NA	CASSSGTGSIYGYTF	TGTGCCAGCAGTTCCGGGACAGGCTCGATCTATGGCTACACCTTC
NA	TRBV2	TRBJ1-4	NA	CASIRQAATNEKLFF	TGTGCCAGCATTAGACAGGCTGCAACTAATGAAAAACTGTTTTTT
TRBD1	TRBV25-1	TRBJ2-7	few	CASSEGVGTGTLYEQYF	TGTGCCAGCAGTGAGGGGGTGGGGACAGGGACTTTGTACGAGCAGTACTTC
TRBD1	TRBV25-1	TRBJ1-2	NA	CASSEPTQGYGYTF	TGTGCCAGCAGTGAGCCCACACAGGGGTATGGCTACACCTTC
NA	TRBV7-3	TRBJ1-1	NA	CASSPGGPEAFF	TGTGCCAGCAGCCCGGGCGGACCTGAAGCTTTCTTT
NA	TRBV10-2	TRBJ2-3	NA	CASSQGTDTQYF	TGCGCCAGCAGCCAGGGAACAGATACGCAGTATTTT
TRBD2	TRBV19	TRBJ2-3	once	CASTSGRAGTDTQYF	TGTGCCAGTACCTCCGGGAGGGCGGGCACAGATACGCAGTATTTT
NA	TRBV2	TRBJ1-2	NA	CASTPPNYGYTF	TGTGCCAGCACCCCCCCGAACTATGGCTACACCTTC
NA	TRBV6-5	TRBJ1-5	NA	CASSYRENGNQPQHF	TGTGCCAGCAGCTACAGGGAAAACGGGAATCAGCCCCAGCATTTT
NA	TRBV6-4	TRBJ2-5	NA	CASSREAEETQYF	TGTGCCAGCAGCCGCGAGGCAGAGGAGACCCAGTACTTC
NA	TRBV9	TRBJ2-5	NA	CASSPTEGRETQYF	TGTGCCAGCAGCCCTACGGAAGGGCGTGAGACCCAGTACTTC
NA	TRBV5-1	TRBJ1-5	NA	CASSSRPDSNQPQHF	TGCGCCAGCAGCTCCAGACCAGATAGCAATCAGCCCCAGCATTTT
TRBD2	TRBV7-8	TRBJ2-3	once	CASSTQGLADTDTDTQYF	TGTGCCAGCAGCACACAGGGACTAGCGGATACGGACACAGATACGCAGTATTTT
NA	TRBV30	TRBJ2-6	NA	CAWSMGAAGANVLTF	TGTGCCTGGAGTATGGGCGCCGCGGGGGCCAACGTCCTGACTTTC
TRBD1	TRBV6-5	TRBJ1-1	NA	CASNFRGGQGSRAFF	TGTGCCAGCAATTTCAGGGGGGGGCAGGGATCGAGAGCTTTCTTT
NA	TRBV10-3	TRBJ1-1	once	CAISQRADTEAFF	TGTGCCATCAGCCAAAGGGCGGACACTGAAGCTTTCTTT
NA	TRBV12-3/TRBV12-4	TRBJ1-5	NA	CASSSQEDQPQHF	TGTGCCAGCAGTTCCCAGGAAGATCAGCCCCAGCATTTT
NA	TRBV6-1	TRBJ1-2	NA	CASSEATRLNYGYTF	TGTGCCAGCAGTGAAGCGACAAGACTTAACTATGGCTACACCTTC
TRBD1	TRBV5-1	TRBJ2-1	NA	CASSLSTGEGEQFF	TGCGCCAGCAGCTTATCGACAGGGGAAGGTGAGCAGTTCTTC
NA	TRBV7-9	TRBJ1-3	NA	CASSLESGGGNTIYF	TGTGCCAGCAGCTTAGAGTCGGGGGGCGGAAACACCATATATTTT
NA	TRBV12-3/TRBV12-4	TRBJ1-3	NA	CASSLSSGNTIYF	TGTGCCAGCAGTTTAAGCTCTGGAAACACCATATATTTT
NA	TRBV5-1	TRBJ2-7	NA	CASSLGVLGEHEQYF	TGCGCCAGCAGCTTGGGAGTACTGGGCGAGCACGAGCAGTACTTC
TRBD1	TRBV6-1	TRBJ1-1	NA	CASSGGTGGRNTEAFF	TGTGCCAGCAGTGGGGGGACAGGCGGGAGGAACACTGAAGCTTTCTTT